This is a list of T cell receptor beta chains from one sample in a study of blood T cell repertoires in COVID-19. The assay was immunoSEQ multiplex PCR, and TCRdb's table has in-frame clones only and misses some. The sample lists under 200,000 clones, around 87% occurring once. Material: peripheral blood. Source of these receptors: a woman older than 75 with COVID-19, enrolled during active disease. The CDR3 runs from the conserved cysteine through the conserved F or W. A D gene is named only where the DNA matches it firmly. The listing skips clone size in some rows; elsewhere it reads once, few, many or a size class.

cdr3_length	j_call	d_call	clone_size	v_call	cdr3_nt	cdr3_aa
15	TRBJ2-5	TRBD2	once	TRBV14	TGTGCCAGCAGCCAACGGACTAGCGGGAGTGAGACCCAGTACTTC	CASSQRTSGSETQYF
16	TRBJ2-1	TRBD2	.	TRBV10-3	TGTGCCATCAGTGAGACTCGACTAGCGGGAGTCAATGAGCAGTTCTTC	CAISETRLAGVNEQFF
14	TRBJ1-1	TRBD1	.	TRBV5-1	TGCGCCAGCAGCTGGGGGACAGGGGACACTGAAGCTTTCTTT	CASSWGTGDTEAFF
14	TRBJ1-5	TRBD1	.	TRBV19	TGTGCCAGTAGCCGGGACAGCCTATATCAGCCCCAGCATTTT	CASSRDSLYQPQHF
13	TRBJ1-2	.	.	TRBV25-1	TGTGCCAGCAGTGGTCGAGCTCACTATGGCTACACCTTC	CASSGRAHYGYTF
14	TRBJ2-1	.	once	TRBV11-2	TGTGCCAGCAGCTTAACGGGTAGAACAGGTGAGCAGTTCTTC	CASSLTGRTGEQFF
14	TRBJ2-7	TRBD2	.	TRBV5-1	TGCGCCAGCAGCGCCCGGACTAGCGGTGACGAGCAGTACTTC	CASSARTSGDEQYF
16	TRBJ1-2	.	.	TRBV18	TGTGCCAGCTCACCTATCAGCGCGGCAGACAACTATGGCTACACCTTC	CASSPISAADNYGYTF
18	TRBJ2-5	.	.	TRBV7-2	TGTGCCAGCAGCTTCATGTGGGCCGGGACAAATAACCAAGAGACCCAGTACTTC	CASSFMWAGTNNQETQYF
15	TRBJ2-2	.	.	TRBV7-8	TGTGCCAGCAGCCACGGTGACACGAACACCGGGGAGCTGTTTTTT	CASSHGDTNTGELFF
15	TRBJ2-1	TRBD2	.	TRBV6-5	TGTGCCAGCAGTATTAGCGGGAGGTTTAACAATGAGCAGTTCTTC	CASSISGRFNNEQFF
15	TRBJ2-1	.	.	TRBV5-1	TGCGCCAGCAGCTCGCCCGGGACAAATTACAATGAGCAGTTCTTC	CASSSPGTNYNEQFF
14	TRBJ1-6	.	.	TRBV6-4	TGTGCCAGCCGACCGGGGGGGGGTAATTCACCCCTCCACTTT	CASRPGGGNSPLHF
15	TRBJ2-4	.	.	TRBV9	TGTGCCAGCAGCGTAGGGGCGGGTTTCCAAAACATTCAGTACTTC	CASSVGAGFQNIQYF
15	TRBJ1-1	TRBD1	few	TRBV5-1	TGCGCCAGCAGCTTCTCACAGGGGGAAAGAACTGAAGCTTTCTTT	CASSFSQGERTEAFF
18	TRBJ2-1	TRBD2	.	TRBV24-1	TGTGCCACCAGTGATCCGAACCTGGGAGCGGGAGCCTCCAATGAGCAGTTCTTC	CATSDPNLGAGASNEQFF
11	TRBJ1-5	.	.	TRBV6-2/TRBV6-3	TGTGCCAGCAGCCAGGGGCGGCCCCAGCATTTT	CASSQGRPQHF
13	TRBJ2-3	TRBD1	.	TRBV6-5	TGTGCCAGCAACCCGGGACAGGCAGATACGCAGTATTTT	CASNPGQADTQYF
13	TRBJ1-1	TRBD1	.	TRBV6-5	TGTGCCAGCAGGGGGACAGGGAACACTGAAGCTTTCTTT	CASRGTGNTEAFF
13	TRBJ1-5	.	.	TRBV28	TGTGCCAGTACCGGACAGTACAATCAGCCCCAGCATTTT	CASTGQYNQPQHF
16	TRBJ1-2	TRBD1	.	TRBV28	TGTGCCAGCAGACAAACTTCCGGGACAGGGTCCTATGGCTACACCTTC	CASRQTSGTGSYGYTF
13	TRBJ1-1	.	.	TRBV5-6	TGTGCCAGCAGCCTGCGGGTGAACACTGAAGCTTTCTTT	CASSLRVNTEAFF
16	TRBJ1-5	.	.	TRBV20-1	TGCAGTGCTAGTTTGCAGGGTTTGGGCAATAATCGGCCCCAGCATTTT	CSASLQGLGNNRPQHF
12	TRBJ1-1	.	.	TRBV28	TGTGCCAGCAGGACAGGAACCACTGAAGCTTTCTTT	CASRTGTTEAFF
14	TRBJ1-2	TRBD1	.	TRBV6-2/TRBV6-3	TGTGCCAGCAGTCGGACAGGGCCGAACTATGGCTACACCTTC	CASSRTGPNYGYTF
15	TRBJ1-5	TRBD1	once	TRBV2	TGTGCCAGCAGTGTTCGGGGACAGGGGAATCAGCCCCAGCATTTT	CASSVRGQGNQPQHF
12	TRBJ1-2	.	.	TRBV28	TGTGCCAGCAGTTCCGACAGCCGTGGCTACACCTTC	CASSSDSRGYTF
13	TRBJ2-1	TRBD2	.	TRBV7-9	TGTGCCAGCAGCTTATCTAGCGGCATTTCTCAGTTCTTC	CASSLSSGISQFF
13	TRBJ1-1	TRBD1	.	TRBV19	TGTGCCAGTAGCACTGACAGGGACACTGAAGCTTTCTTT	CASSTDRDTEAFF
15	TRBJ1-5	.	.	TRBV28	TGTGCCAGCAGTTTCGGGGGGCAAGGCGTGTCGCCCCAGCATTTT	CASSFGGQGVSPQHF
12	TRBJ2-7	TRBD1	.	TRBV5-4	TGTGCCAGCAGCTCGGACAGGGGCGAGCAGTACTTC	CASSSDRGEQYF
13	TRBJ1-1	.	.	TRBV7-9	TGTGCCAGCAGCTTAGGGGAGTACACTGAAGCTTTCTTT	CASSLGEYTEAFF
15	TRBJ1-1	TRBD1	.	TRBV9	TGTGCCAGCAGCGATTCAGGGGGCCCGGACACTGAAGCTTTCTTT	CASSDSGGPDTEAFF
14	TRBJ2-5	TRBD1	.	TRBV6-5	TGTGCCAGCACCAAGGGGACAGATCAAGAGACCCAGTACTTC	CASTKGTDQETQYF
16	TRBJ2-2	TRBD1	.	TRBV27	TGTGCCAGCGCATGGCAGGGGGCTCAAGGCACCGGGGAGCTGTTTTTT	CASAWQGAQGTGELFF
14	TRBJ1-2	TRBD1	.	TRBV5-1	TGCGCCAGCAGCTTGGGGGACAGGGTCGGTGGCTACACCTTC	CASSLGDRVGGYTF
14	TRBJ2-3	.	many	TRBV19	TGTGCCAGTAAGGGGCCCGCAGGCGCAGATACGCAGTATTTT	CASKGPAGADTQYF
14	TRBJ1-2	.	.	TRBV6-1	TGTGCCAGCAGTGAAGGTGGGCTTAACTATGGCTACACCTTC	CASSEGGLNYGYTF
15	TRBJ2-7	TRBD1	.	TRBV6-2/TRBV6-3	TGTGCCAGCAGTCAGCCGGGACAGGGCTCCTACGAGCAGTACTTC	CASSQPGQGSYEQYF
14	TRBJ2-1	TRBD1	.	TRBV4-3	TGCGCCAGCAGCCAAGAGGAGACAGGGGGTGAGCAGTTCTTC	CASSQEETGGEQFF
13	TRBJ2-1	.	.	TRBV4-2	TGTGCCAGCAGCCAAGTTATCGGTTACGAGCAGTTCTTC	CASSQVIGYEQFF
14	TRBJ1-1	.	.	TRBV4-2	TGTGCCAGCAGCCAAGATGGGCCCGTAGGTGAAGCTTTCTTT	CASSQDGPVGEAFF
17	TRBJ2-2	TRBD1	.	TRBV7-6	TGTGCCAGCAGCAAGTCCCGGGACAGGGTAAACACCGGGGAGCTGTTTTTT	CASSKSRDRVNTGELFF
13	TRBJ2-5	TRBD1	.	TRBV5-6	TGTGCCAGCAGTTTGGACAGGGGAGAGACCCAGTACTTC	CASSLDRGETQYF
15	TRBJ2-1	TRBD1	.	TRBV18	TGTGCCAGCTCACCCCGACAGGGGCTCCTAGATGAGCAGTTCTTC	CASSPRQGLLDEQFF
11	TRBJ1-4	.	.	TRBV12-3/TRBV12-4	TGTGCCAGCAGCCTCGGTGAAAAACTGTTTTTT	CASSLGEKLFF
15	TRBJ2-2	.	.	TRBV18	TGTGCCAGCTCACTCCGACTAGCGAACACCGGGGAGCTGTTTTTT	CASSLRLANTGELFF
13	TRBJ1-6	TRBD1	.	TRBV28	TGTGCCAGCGGGACAGGGTATAATTCACCCCTCCACTTT	CASGTGYNSPLHF
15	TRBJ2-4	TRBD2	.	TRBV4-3	TGCGCCAGCAGCCAAGACTGGACTAGCGAGGACATTCAGTACTTC	CASSQDWTSEDIQYF
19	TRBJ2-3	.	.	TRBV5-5	TGTGCCAGCAGCTGGGGGCGCAGACGATCTGTGATCGGTACAGATACGCAGTATTTT	CASSWGRRRSVIGTDTQYF